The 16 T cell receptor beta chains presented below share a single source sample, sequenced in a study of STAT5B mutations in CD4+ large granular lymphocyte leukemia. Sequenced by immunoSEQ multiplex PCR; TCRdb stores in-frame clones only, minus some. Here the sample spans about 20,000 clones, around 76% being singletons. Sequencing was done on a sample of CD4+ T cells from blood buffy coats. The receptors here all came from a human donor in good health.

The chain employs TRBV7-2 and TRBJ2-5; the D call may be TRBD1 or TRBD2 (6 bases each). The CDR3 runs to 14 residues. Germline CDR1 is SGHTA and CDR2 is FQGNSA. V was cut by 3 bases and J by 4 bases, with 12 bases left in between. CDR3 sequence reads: CASSFKRGAETQYF. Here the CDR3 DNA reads TGTGCCAGCAGCTTCAAAAGGGGGGCAGAGACCCAGTACTTC.

This chain's CDR3 is CAWSYEGKRYSPLHF. The CDR3 DNA reads TGTGCCTGGAGTTATGAGGGAAAGCGGTATTCACCCCTCCACTTT. V and J are TRBV30 and TRBJ1-6, with no clear D. The CDR3 sequence is 15 residues long. V shed 2 bases and J shed 8 bases, with 16 bases lying between them. CDR1 and CDR2 from the germline V gene are GTSNPN and SVGIG (reference sequence).

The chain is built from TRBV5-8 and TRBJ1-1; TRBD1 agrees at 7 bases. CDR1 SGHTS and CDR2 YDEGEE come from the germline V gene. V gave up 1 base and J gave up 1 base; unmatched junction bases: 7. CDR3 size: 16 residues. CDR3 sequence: CASSLYPAGGNTEAFF. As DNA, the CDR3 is TGTGCCAGCAGCTTGTATCCGGCAGGGGGGAACACTGAAGCTTTCTTT.

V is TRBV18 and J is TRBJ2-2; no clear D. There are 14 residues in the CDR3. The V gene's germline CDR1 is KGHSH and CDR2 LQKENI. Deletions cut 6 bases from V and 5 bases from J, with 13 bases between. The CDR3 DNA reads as TGTGCCAGCTCCGTAACAGCCATGACCGGGGAGCTGTTTTTT. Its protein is CASSVTAMTGELFF.

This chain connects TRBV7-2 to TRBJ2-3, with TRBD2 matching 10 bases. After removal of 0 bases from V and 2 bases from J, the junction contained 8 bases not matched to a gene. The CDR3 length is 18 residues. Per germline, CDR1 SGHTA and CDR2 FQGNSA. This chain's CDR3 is CASSLALTSGVLTDTQYF. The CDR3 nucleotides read TGTGCCAGCAGCTTAGCCCTCACTAGCGGGGTTCTCACAGATACGCAGTATTTT.

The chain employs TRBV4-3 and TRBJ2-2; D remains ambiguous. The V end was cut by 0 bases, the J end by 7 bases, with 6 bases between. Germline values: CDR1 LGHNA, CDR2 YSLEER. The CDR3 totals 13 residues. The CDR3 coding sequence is TGCGCCAGCAGCCAAGACTCGGTCGGGGAGCTGTTTTTT. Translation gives CASSQDSVGELFF.

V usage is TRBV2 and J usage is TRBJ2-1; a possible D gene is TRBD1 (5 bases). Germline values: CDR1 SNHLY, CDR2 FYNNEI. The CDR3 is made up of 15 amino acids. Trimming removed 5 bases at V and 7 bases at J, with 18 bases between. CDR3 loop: CASSIQFFRQNEQFF. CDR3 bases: TGTGCCAGCAGTATACAGTTTTTCCGACAGAATGAGCAGTTCTTC.

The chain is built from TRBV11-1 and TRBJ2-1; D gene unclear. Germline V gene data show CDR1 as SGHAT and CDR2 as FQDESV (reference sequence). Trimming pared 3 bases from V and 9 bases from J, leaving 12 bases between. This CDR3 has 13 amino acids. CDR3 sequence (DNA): TGTGCCAGCAGCTTCTTCAGGCGATCTGAGCAGTTCTTC. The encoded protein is CASSFFRRSEQFF. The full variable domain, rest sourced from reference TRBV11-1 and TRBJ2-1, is EAEVAQSPRYKITEKSQAVAFWCDPISGHATLYWYRQILGQGPELLVQFQDESVVDDSQLPKDRFSAERLKGVDSTLKIQPAELGDSAMYLCASSFFRRSEQFFGPGTRLTVL.

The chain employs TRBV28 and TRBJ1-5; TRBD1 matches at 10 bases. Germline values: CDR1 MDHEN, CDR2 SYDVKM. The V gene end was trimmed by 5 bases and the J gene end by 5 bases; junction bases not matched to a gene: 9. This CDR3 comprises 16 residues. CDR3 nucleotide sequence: TGTGCCAGCAGTCACTCACGGACAGGGGGAGATCAGCCCCAGCATTTT. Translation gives CASSHSRTGGDQPQHF.

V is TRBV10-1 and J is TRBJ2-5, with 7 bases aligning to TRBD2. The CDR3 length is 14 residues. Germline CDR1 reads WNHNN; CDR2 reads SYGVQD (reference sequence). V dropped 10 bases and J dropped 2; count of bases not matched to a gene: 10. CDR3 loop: CATYSREGQETQYF. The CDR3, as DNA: TGCGCCACCTATTCGAGGGAGGGACAAGAGACCCAGTACTTC.

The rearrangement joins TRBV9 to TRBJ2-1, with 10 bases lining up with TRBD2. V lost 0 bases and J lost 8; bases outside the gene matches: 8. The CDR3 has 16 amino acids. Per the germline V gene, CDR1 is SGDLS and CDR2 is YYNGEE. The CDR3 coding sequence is TGTGCCAGCAGCGTAGAGCCGGGACTAGCGATCCATGAGCAGTTCTTC. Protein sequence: CASSVEPGLAIHEQFF.

CDR3 sequence: CASSYSEGWNEQYF. CDR3 nucleotide sequence: TGTGCCAGCAGTTACTCGGAGGGTTGGAACGAGCAGTACTTC. The chain employs TRBV6-5 and TRBJ2-7; D is possibly TRBD2 (6 bases). With 0 bases removed from V and 5 bases from J, the gap between germline ends came to 11 bases. The V gene's germline CDR1 is MNHEY and CDR2 SVGAGI. This CDR3 is built from 14 residues.

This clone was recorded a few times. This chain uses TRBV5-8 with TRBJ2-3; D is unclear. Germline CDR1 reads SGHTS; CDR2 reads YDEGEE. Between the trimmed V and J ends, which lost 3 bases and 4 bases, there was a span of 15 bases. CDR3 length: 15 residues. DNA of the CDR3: TGTGCCAGCAGCTCACAGTTCACCAAGTCAGATACGCAGTATTTT. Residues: CASSSQFTKSDTQYF.

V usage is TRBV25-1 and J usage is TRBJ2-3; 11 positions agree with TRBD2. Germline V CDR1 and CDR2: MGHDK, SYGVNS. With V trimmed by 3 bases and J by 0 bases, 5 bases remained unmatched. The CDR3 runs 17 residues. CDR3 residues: CASSDPGLAASTDTQYF. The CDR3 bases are TGTGCCAGCAGTGACCCGGGACTAGCGGCGAGCACAGATACGCAGTATTTT.

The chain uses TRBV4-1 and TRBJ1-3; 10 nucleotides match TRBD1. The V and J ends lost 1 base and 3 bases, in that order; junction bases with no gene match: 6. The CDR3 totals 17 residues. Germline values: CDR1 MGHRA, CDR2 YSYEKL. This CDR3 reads CASSQGQGASGGNTIYF. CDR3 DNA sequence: TGCGCCAGCAGCCAAGGACAGGGGGCTTCGGGTGGAAACACCATATATTTT.

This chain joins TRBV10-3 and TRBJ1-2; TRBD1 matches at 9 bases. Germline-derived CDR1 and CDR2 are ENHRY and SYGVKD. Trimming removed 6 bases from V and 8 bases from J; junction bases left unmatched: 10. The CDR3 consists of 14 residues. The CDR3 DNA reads TGTGCCATCAGAGCTCCCGGGACAGGGAACGGCTACACCTTC. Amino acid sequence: CAIRAPGTGNGYTF.